The 22 T cell receptor beta chains reported below all come from one sample, sequenced in a study of blood T cell repertoires in COVID-19. Clones were read by immunoSEQ multiplex PCR, and TCRdb kept only the in-frame ones, dropping some. The repertoire includes nearly 110,000 clones, 80% to 85% of them detected once, and around 4.2% sits in the top ten. Sequencing was carried out using peripheral blood. All receptors come from a human donor in a cohort sampled during active COVID-19.

On this clone itself: An end of the junction differs from the germline gene, which may be a read error. V and J are TRBV7-2 and TRBJ2-7; 11 nucleotides line up with TRBD1. The CDR3 is made up of 16 amino acids. Germline values: CDR1 SGHTA, CDR2 FQGNSA. This CDR3 is CASSIAPGQGAQEQYF. The CDR3 DNA sequence: TGTGCCAGCAGCATAGCCCCTGGACAGGGGGCACAGGAGCAGTACTTC. Looking up the rest from reference TRBV7-2 and TRBJ2-7 gives the full variable domain: GAGVSQSPSNKVTEKGKDVELRCDPISGHTALYWYRQSLGQGLEFLIYFQGNSAPDKSGLPSDRFSAERTGGSVSTLTIQRTQQEDSAVYLCASSIAPGQGAQEQYFGPGTRLTVT.

This chain links TRBV30 with TRBJ1-1; a weak D match, TRBD1 (5 bases). The CDR3 is 13 amino acids. Germline V CDR1 and CDR2: GTSNPN, SVGIG (reference sequence). Trimming stripped 0 bases from V and 11 bases from J, with 16 bases between. CDR3 in amino acids: CAWSVAGRGKAFF. CDR3 bases: TGTGCCTGGAGTGTGGCAGGGCGCGGTAAGGCTTTCTTT.

This CDR3 is CASSEMWTGINQPQHF. The CDR3 DNA is TGTGCCAGTAGTGAGATGTGGACAGGGATCAATCAGCCCCAGCATTTT. The chain is built from TRBV19 and TRBJ1-5, with 8 bases aligning to TRBD1. J gave up 3 bases and V 5 bases, and 9 bases lay outside the gene matches. CDR3 length: 16 amino acids. Germline CDR1 and CDR2: LNHDA and SQIVND (reference sequence). The full variable domain, with the rest looked up from reference TRBV19 and TRBJ1-5, is DGGITQSPKYLFRKEGQNVTLSCEQNLNHDAMYWYRQDPGQGLRLIYYSQIVNDFQKGDIAEGYSVSREKKESFPLTVTSAQKNPTAFYLCASSEMWTGINQPQHFGDGTRLSIL.

The V gene is TRBV18, the J gene TRBJ2-5; possible D gene TRBD1, 6 bases. The CDR3 has 15 residues. Trimming cost V 3 bases and J 3 bases, with 14 bases left between them. Germline CDR1 is KGHSH and CDR2 is LQKENI. CDR3 residues: CASSPVNGGEETQYF. In DNA form, the CDR3 reads TGTGCCAGCTCACCCGTGAATGGGGGCGAAGAGACCCAGTACTTC.

The rearrangement links TRBV7-9 to TRBJ2-1; 7 positions agree with TRBD2. The CDR3 sequence is 15 residues long. Germline-derived CDR1 and CDR2 are SEHNR and FQNEAQ (reference sequence). V shed 5 bases, J shed 9 bases, and the junction held 13 bases outside the gene matches. The CDR3 loop reads CASSDTGGVSGEQFF. The CDR3 coding sequence is TGTGCCAGCAGCGATACTGGGGGGGTTTCGGGTGAGCAGTTCTTC.

The chain carries TRBV27 and TRBJ1-5; 10 bases map to TRBD1. After removal of 3 bases from V and 7 bases from J, the junction contained 9 bases not matched to a gene. The CDR3 length is 16 residues. Germline V CDR1 and CDR2: MNHEY, SMNVEV (reference sequence). CDR3 in amino acids: CASSLPGTGDRQPQHF. Here the CDR3 DNA reads TGTGCCAGCAGTTTGCCCGGGACAGGGGACCGACAGCCCCAGCATTTT.

The J gene is TRBJ2-3, the V gene TRBV5-1, with D hard to call. The CDR3 extends over 13 amino acids. Trimming left V 2 bases short and J 6 bases short, with 10 bases between. Germline V gene lookup returns CDR1 SGHRS and CDR2 YFSETQ. The CDR3 protein is CASSFSGGDTQYF. The CDR3 nucleotides are TGCGCCAGCAGCTTTTCGGGTGGGGATACGCAGTATTTT.

This clone was recorded only once. V is TRBV4-2 and J is TRBJ2-7; 10 bases are a match to TRBD1. The germline V gene encodes CDR1 LGHNA and CDR2 YNFKEQ. Trimming at V came to 3 bases and at J to 4 bases, leaving 9 bases not matched to a gene. The CDR3 length is 16 residues. DNA for the CDR3: TGTGCCAGCAGCCAGATACCGGGACAGGGGACGTACGAGCAGTACTTC. Translated: CASSQIPGQGTYEQYF.

This sequence joins TRBV9 and TRBJ1-2, with 8 positions matching TRBD1. The CDR3 is 16 amino acids. The ends lost 0 bases at V and 5 bases at J; junction bases unmatched: 9. Germline V CDR1 and CDR2: SGDLS, YYNGEE. Written as DNA, the CDR3 is TGTGCCAGCAGCGTAGGGGACGGACAGGGAGAATATGGCTACACCTTC. Amino acid sequence: CASSVGDGQGEYGYTF.

The chain recombines TRBV7-2 with TRBJ2-5, with D maybe TRBD2 (6 bases). Trimming took off 4 bases at V and 4 bases at J, with 10 bases between the two ends. The CDR3 totals 13 residues. Germline V lookup: CDR1 SGHTA, CDR2 FQGNSA. The CDR3 DNA reads TGTGCCAGCAGCTCCGTCGGGGGAGAGACCCAGTACTTC. Amino acid sequence: CASSSVGGETQYF.

The CDR3 DNA reads TGTGCCAGCAGGAGGGAGTCGCACGGGTGTGTGTTGAAGACCCAGTACTTC. This gives the protein CASRRESHGCVLKTQYF. V and J are TRBV21-1 and TRBJ2-5; the table's D call, TRBD2, was not checked against the DNA. TRBV21-1 is a known pseudogene. The length of the CDR3 is 17 residues.

The rearrangement joins TRBV6-5 to TRBJ1-2; TRBD1 is a possible D gene (5 bases). Germline CDR1 is MNHEY and CDR2 is SVGAGI. The CDR3 is 14 residues long. Trimming left V 2 bases short and J 3 bases short, with 10 bases between. For the CDR3, the DNA is TGTGCCAGCAGTTACGACAGCAGCTACTATGGCTACACCTTC. Translating it yields CASSYDSSYYGYTF.

The chain employs TRBV19 and TRBJ2-2; no clear D. CDR3 size: 14 residues. Trimming removed 3 bases at V and 6 bases at J, with 11 bases between. The germline V gene encodes CDR1 LNHDA and CDR2 SQIVND (reference sequence). The CDR3: CASSILRHAGELFF. CDR3 nucleotides: TGTGCCAGTAGTATTCTGCGCCACGCCGGGGAGCTGTTTTTT.

This clone was detected a few times. The rearrangement uses TRBV27 and TRBJ1-2; TRBD1 aligns across 7 bases. V lost 6 bases to trimming and J lost 7 bases; unmatched junction nucleotides: 8. Germline CDR1 reads MNHEY; CDR2 reads SMNVEV (reference sequence). The CDR3 totals 13 residues. This CDR3 is CASRPTGAGGYTF. CDR3 nucleotides: TGTGCCAGCAGACCCACAGGGGCTGGTGGCTACACCTTC.

The rearrangement uses TRBV19 and TRBJ1-1; 8 bases agree with TRBD1. Germline CDR1 and CDR2: LNHDA and SQIVND (reference sequence). Trimming removed 0 bases from V and 7 bases from J; junction bases left unmatched: 7. The CDR3 is 15 amino acids. CDR3 loop: CASSIDHRTGYEAFF. Written as DNA, the CDR3 is TGTGCCAGTAGTATAGATCATAGGACAGGGTATGAAGCTTTCTTT.

This clone was seen just once. This rearrangement joins TRBV7-2 to TRBJ1-2; 10 bases align to TRBD1. Germline CDR1 and CDR2: SGHTA and FQGNSA. CDR3 length equals 14 residues. V lost 6 bases and J lost 4; bases outside the gene matches: 5. The CDR3 DNA is TGTGCCAGCAGTCCGACAGGGGGCGGCTATGGCTACACCTTC. Translating it yields CASSPTGGGYGYTF.

This chain links TRBV3-1 (or the pseudogene TRBV3-2) with TRBJ1-1; D gene uncertain. Trimming left V 3 bases short and J 1 base short, with 6 bases between. Germline V CDR1 and CDR2: LGHDT, YNNKEL (reference sequence). CDR3 size: 13 residues. CDR3 residues: CASSHTPNTEAFF. DNA for the CDR3: TGTGCCAGCAGCCACACTCCGAACACTGAAGCTTTCTTT.

In this sample, this clone turned up a few times. This chain links TRBV7-3 with TRBJ2-1; 9 bases are a match to TRBD2. The ends lost 5 bases at V and 0 bases at J; junction bases unmatched: 8. This CDR3 is 17 amino acids long. Germline V gives CDR1 SGHTA, CDR2 FQGTGA. The CDR3 DNA follows: TGTGCCAGCAGCCCCGGGACTAGCTGGAGCTCCTACAATGAGCAGTTCTTC. Protein sequence: CASSPGTSWSSYNEQFF.

The chain links TRBV11-2 to TRBJ2-7; D unclear. CDR1 is SGHAT, CDR2 FQNNGV, per germline. This CDR3 contains 12 residues. V lost 4 bases to trimming and J lost 7 bases, with 11 bases between them. CDR3 residues: CASSWIAGEQYV. Written as DNA, the CDR3 is TGTGCCAGCAGCTGGATAGCTGGGGAGCAGTACGTC.

The chain carries TRBV4-1 and TRBJ2-1, with TRBD1 matching over 9 bases. CDR3 length equals 16 residues. CDR1 is MGHRA, CDR2 YSYEKL, per germline. The J segment lost 2 bases and the V segment lost 4 bases, leaving 6 bases of the junction unmatched. CDR3 coding DNA: TGCGCCAGCAGCCGGTCACAGGGGGCAACCTACAATGAGCAGTTCTTC. Its protein is CASSRSQGATYNEQFF.

The CDR3 coding sequence is TGCGCCAGCAGCCTTCTCCCGGGACAGGGGCCCGTCCTTTATGGCTACACCTTC. Its protein product is CASSLLPGQGPVLYGYTF. The chain couples TRBV23-1 to TRBJ1-2; TRBD1 agrees at 10 bases. TRBV23-1 has ORF status, its function being uncertain. Unmatched junction bases numbered 18, after V lost 6 bases and J lost 5 bases. The CDR3 length is 18 residues.

The chain joins TRBV7-9 to TRBJ2-5; tentative D call: TRBD1 (6 bases). The germline V and J ends were trimmed by 4 bases and 5 bases, with 11 bases remaining between them. CDR1 SEHNR and CDR2 FQNEAQ come from the germline V gene (reference sequence). The CDR3 runs to 13 residues. In DNA, the CDR3 is TGTGCCAGCAGCTCCAGGGGCCCGGAGACCCAGTACTTC. Translation: CASSSRGPETQYF.